The 9 T cell receptor beta chains listed next were all sequenced from one sample in a study of control samples from healthy donors and cancer patients. TCRdb's table, derived via immunoSEQ multiplex PCR, lists solely in-frame clones and lacks some. Among tens of thousands of clones, approximately 95% were seen once, and the ten largest hold around 1.9%. Sequencing used blood. The receptors stem from a woman aged 25 to 39 in good health.

This clone was observed once. J is TRBJ2-7 and V is TRBV4-1; maybe TRBD1 (6 bases). This CDR3 is 15 amino acids long. The germline V gene encodes CDR1 MGHRA and CDR2 YSYEKL. V lost 1 base, J lost 2 bases, and 12 bases lay in between. CDR3 protein: CASSQVKDSTYEQYF. As DNA, the CDR3 is TGCGCCAGCAGCCAAGTAAAGGACAGCACCTACGAGCAGTACTTC.

This rearrangement joins TRBV4-1 to TRBJ2-7; D tentatively reads TRBD1 or TRBD2 (5 bases each). The CDR3 extends over 15 amino acids. Germline V gives CDR1 MGHRA, CDR2 YSYEKL. V dropped 1 base and J dropped 5 bases, with 15 bases sitting between them. Here the CDR3 DNA reads TGCGCCAGCAGCCAAGCGGGGCAGGGCGGCGACGAGCAGTACTTC. Its protein product is CASSQAGQGGDEQYF.

The chain links TRBV6-5 to TRBJ2-1; 12 bases agree with TRBD1. V trimming: 0 bases; J trimming: 9 bases; junction bases outside the gene matches: 6. Looked up from germline, CDR1 is MNHEY and CDR2 is SVGAGI. The CDR3 runs 16 residues. The CDR3 nucleotides read TGTGCCAGCAGTTACTCCTCCGGGACAGGGGGCAGTGAGCAGTTCTTC. Protein sequence: CASSYSSGTGGSEQFF.

The chain has TRBV24-1 and TRBJ2-1; D not certain. Germline loops: CDR1 KGHDR, CDR2 SFDVKD. The CDR3 spans 9 residues. V lost 9 bases and J 7 bases, leaving 3 bases between the germline ends. The CDR3: CATPNEQFF. The CDR3 DNA sequence: TGTGCCACCCCTAATGAGCAGTTCTTC.

For this clone: One end of the junction fails to match germline, which may point to a read error. J is TRBJ2-3 and V is TRBV6-1, with 9 bases lining up with TRBD2. CDR1 is MNHNS, CDR2 SASEGT, per germline. CDR3 length equals 17 residues. The CDR3 region is CASSDSGDGTSIDTQYF. In DNA form, the CDR3 reads TGTGCCAGCAGTGATAGTGGGGACGGGACTAGCATAGATACGCAGTATTTT.

This clone was counted once. The chain couples TRBV19 to TRBJ1-1; 8 positions agree with TRBD1. J lost 5 bases, V lost 5 bases, and 4 bases had no gene match. Germline V lookup: CDR1 LNHDA, CDR2 SQIVND (reference sequence). The CDR3 covers 13 residues. The CDR3 sequence is CASSPRTGTEAFF. CDR3 sequence (DNA): TGTGCCAGTAGTCCAAGGACAGGGACTGAAGCTTTCTTT.

V and J are TRBV9 and TRBJ2-7; TRBD2 is a possible D gene (6 bases). CDR1 and CDR2 (germline): SGDLS, YYNGEE. V was trimmed by 0 bases and J by 4 bases, leaving 14 bases between them. This CDR3 spans 15 amino acids. CDR3 DNA sequence: TGTGCCAGCAGCGTAGCCTCCGGGGGTGGTTACGAGCAGTACTTC. This gives the protein CASSVASGGGYEQYF.

The genes are TRBV28 and TRBJ2-5; no definite D call. The CDR3 spans 11 residues. V was clipped by 6 bases and J by 5 bases, with 7 bases between them. The germline V gene has CDR1 MDHEN and CDR2 SYDVKM. For the CDR3, the DNA is TGTGCCAGCAGAACTTCGGAGACCCAGTACTTC. As protein: CASRTSETQYF.

This rearrangement joins TRBV5-6 to TRBJ2-3, with D possibly being TRBD1 or TRBD2 (5 bases each). Between the trimmed V and J ends, which lost 0 bases and 4 bases, there was a span of 15 bases. Germline loops: CDR1 SGHDT, CDR2 YYEEEE. The CDR3 runs to 16 residues. The CDR3 loop reads CASSLGPGPTPDTQYF. The CDR3 DNA reads as TGTGCCAGCAGCTTGGGCCCGGGACCAACGCCAGATACGCAGTATTTT.